This T cell receptor beta chain was recovered during a study of Graves' ophthalmopathy and Graves' hyperthyroidism. Background on the study: The stable label applied to hyperthyroidism with no ophthalmopathy within 18 months of follow-up. General study results and limits: The blood repertoire also included most expanded thyroid clonotypes above 0.001 frequency. Ophthalmopathy cases were distinguished from stable hyperthyroidism by a 13-signature model, reaching approximately 87% sensitivity and over 80% specificity.

J gave up 6 bases and V 2 bases, and 10 bases lay outside the gene matches. The CDR3 has 16 amino acids. In the case of this clonotype: Its antigen is not known.

The authors amplified TCR beta CDR3 regions, and they did so from RNA transcripts for repertoire sequencing. After a first-round RT-PCR with HTBI primers, a second-round multiplex PCR was run. TCRdb re-derived calls from the multiplex PCR reads in MiXCR, one entry per CDR3 protein. The repertoire holds around 1,200,000 distinct CDR3 sequences, less than 45% seen once, with over 8.5% in the top ten. The receptor's source is an adult man with Graves' hyperthyroidism. The chain is built from TRBV12-3 or TRBV12-4 and TRBJ1-2; 9 bases line up with TRBD1. The specimen was peripheral blood or thyroid tissue (not recorded which). The CDR3 here is CASSLSGTGLGDGYTF. As DNA, the CDR3 is TGTGCCAGCAGTTTATCCGGGACAGGGCTGGGGGATGGCTACACCTTC.